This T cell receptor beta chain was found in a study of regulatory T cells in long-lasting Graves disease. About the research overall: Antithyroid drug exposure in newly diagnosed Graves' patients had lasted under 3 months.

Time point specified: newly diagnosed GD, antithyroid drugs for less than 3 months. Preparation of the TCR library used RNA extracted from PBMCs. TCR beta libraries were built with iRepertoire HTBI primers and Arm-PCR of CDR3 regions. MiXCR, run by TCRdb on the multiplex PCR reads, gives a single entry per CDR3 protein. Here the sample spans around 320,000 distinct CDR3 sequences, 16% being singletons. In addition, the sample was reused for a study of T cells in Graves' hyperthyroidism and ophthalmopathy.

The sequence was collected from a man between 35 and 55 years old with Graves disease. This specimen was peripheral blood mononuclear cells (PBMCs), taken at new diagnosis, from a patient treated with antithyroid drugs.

In DNA form, the CDR3 reads TGTGCCAGCAGCTTCTCAGCGGGGGTGGAGACCCAGTACTTC. It specifies CASSFSAGVETQYF. The chain is built from TRBV7-2 and TRBJ2-5; 8 nucleotides agree with TRBD2. The CDR3 extends over 14 amino acids. V lost 3 bases, J lost 5 bases, and 5 bases stayed unmatched. The V gene's germline CDR1 is SGHTA and CDR2 FQGNSA.